Listed below are T cell receptor beta chains from one sample, sequenced in a study of T cell responses to AZD1222 COVID-19 vaccine. Clones were read by immunoSEQ multiplex PCR, and TCRdb kept only the in-frame ones, dropping some. This table holds 150,000 or so clones. Source material: peripheral blood. Receptors were obtained from an adult in good health. Both conserved end residues are part of each CDR3. The D gene is left open where the match is weak.

d_call j_call v_call cdr3_nt cdr3_aa
NA TRBJ1-2 TRBV5-5 TGTGCCAGCAGCTTGGTGGGAAGTGGCTATGGCTACACCTTC CASSLVGSGYGYTF
NA TRBJ2-1 TRBV28 TGTGCCAGCAGTCCACATTGGGAGCAGTTCTTC CASSPHWEQFF
TRBD2 TRBJ2-1 TRBV7-3 TGTGCCAGCAGCCCTAAAACTAGCGGGGGGGCCGGTGAGCAGTTCTTC CASSPKTSGGAGEQFF
NA TRBJ2-7 TRBV7-2 TGTGCCAGCAGCTCCAGACCGGGGGCCGGCTCCTACGAGCAGTACTTC CASSSRPGAGSYEQYF
NA TRBJ2-2 TRBV7-6 TGTGCCAGCAGACCCTCGACAGTTGGCGGGGAGCTGTTTTTT CASRPSTVGGELFF
NA TRBJ1-2 TRBV15 TGTGCCACCAGCACTGGTCAAGCCAGGGTAGGTGGCTACACCTTC CATSTGQARVGGYTF
TRBD2 TRBJ2-5 TRBV5-4 TGTGCCAGCAGTCGCGGGGGGATGGAGACCCAGTACTTC CASSRGGMETQYF
NA TRBJ2-7 TRBV6-1 TGTGCCAGCAGTGAGAGGGAAGCTAACTACGAGCAGTACTTC CASSEREANYEQYF
NA TRBJ1-1 TRBV21-1 TGTGCCAGCAGCAAAGGCCGGTCTGAAGCTTTCTTT CASSKGRSEAFF
TRBD1 TRBJ2-2 TRBV9 TGTGCCAGCAGCGTAGAAGGGACAGGGTACACCGGGGAGCTGTTTTTT CASSVEGTGYTGELFF
NA TRBJ1-2 TRBV7-2 TGTGCCAGCAGCTTACGTGGTGGGTTTGGTAACTATGGCTACACCTTC CASSLRGGFGNYGYTF
NA TRBJ1-4 TRBV30 TGTGCCTGGAGTGTGGGCCAGACAACAACTAATGAAAAACTGTTTTTT CAWSVGQTTTNEKLFF
NA TRBJ1-3 TRBV5-6 TGTGCCAGCAGCTTGGACTACTCTGGAAACACCATATATTTT CASSLDYSGNTIYF
NA TRBJ1-5 TRBV7-8 TGTGCCAGCAGCTTAGGGCCGAACGGGATGGGCAATCAGCCCCAGCATTTT CASSLGPNGMGNQPQHF
TRBD1 TRBJ1-4 TRBV5-5 TGTGCCAGCAGCTTGGGCCCCGCCGGGACAGGGCATAGGAGTAATGAAAAACTGTTTTTT CASSLGPAGTGHRSNEKLFF
TRBD1 TRBJ1-1 TRBV5-1 TGCGCCAGCAGCTATTACAGGGGCGAGAACACTGAAGCTTTCTTT CASSYYRGENTEAFF
NA TRBJ1-2 TRBV5-1 TGCGCCAGCAGCACCGGGACGGACGAGAGAGGCTACACCTTC CASSTGTDERGYTF
NA TRBJ2-1 TRBV4-2 TGTGCCAGCAGGGGCGGCGAGCAGTTCTTC CASRGGEQFF
TRBD1 TRBJ1-1 TRBV11-2 TGTGCCAGCAGCACACACAGGGGGCCAATGAACACTGAAGCTTTCTTT CASSTHRGPMNTEAFF
TRBD1 TRBJ1-2 TRBV5-1 TGCGCCAGTCGGACAGGGGGAGAAAATGGCTACACCTTC CASRTGGENGYTF
NA TRBJ1-6 TRBV4-3 TGCGCCAGCAGCCAAGAATCCCAGGTCTATAATTCACCCCTCCACTTT CASSQESQVYNSPLHF
TRBD1 TRBJ2-3 TRBV4-1 TGCGCCAGCAGCCAAGCGGGGACAGGGGGCTACACAGATACGCAGTATTTT CASSQAGTGGYTDTQYF
TRBD2 TRBJ2-5 TRBV2 TGTGCCAGCTCCTCGAGGACTAGCGGCCCAGGGACCCAGTACTTC CASSSRTSGPGTQYF
NA TRBJ2-3 TRBV9 TGTGCCAGCAGCGTAGTGCCAATGGATACGCAGTATTTT CASSVVPMDTQYF
NA TRBJ1-3 TRBV6-1 TGTGCCAGCAGTGAAAGGATTCCTGGAAACACCATATATTTT CASSERIPGNTIYF
NA TRBJ2-2 TRBV7-2 TGTGCCAGCAGCTTAGTGCGACAGGATGGGGAGCTGTTTTTT CASSLVRQDGELFF
NA TRBJ2-2 TRBV7-2 TGTGCCAGCAGCTTAAGGCAGTCGAACACCGGGGAGCTGTTTTTT CASSLRQSNTGELFF
NA TRBJ1-1 TRBV10-1 TGCGCCAGCAGTGAATCCAGGGTCGGTGGCACTGAAGCTTTCTTT CASSESRVGGTEAFF
NA TRBJ1-2 TRBV6-5 TGTGCCAGCACCGACAGGTTCGGCTACACCTTC CASTDRFGYTF
NA TRBJ2-7 TRBV15 TGTGCCACCAGCAGAGATCCCGGGGACGAGCAGTACTTC CATSRDPGDEQYF
NA TRBJ1-1 TRBV11-2 TGTGCCAGCAGCTTACTAGGGAGGACTGAAGCTTTCTTT CASSLLGRTEAFF
NA TRBJ1-1 TRBV7-9 TGTGCCAGCAGGCAGGGCGTCACTGAAGCTTTCTTT CASRQGVTEAFF
NA TRBJ2-7 TRBV11-3 TGTGCCAGCAGCCCCCAGGGTAGGTACGAGCAGTACTTC CASSPQGRYEQYF
NA TRBJ2-1 TRBV30 TGTGCCTGGAGTGTACAACAGGTTGAGTTCTTC CAWSVQQVEFF
NA TRBJ1-4 TRBV18 TGTGCCAGCTCACCACTTCTGGGCAGGGGTGAGGAACTGTTTTTT CASSPLLGRGEELFF
NA TRBJ1-3 TRBV28 TGTGCCAGCGGCGTATATGGAAACACCATATATTTT CASGVYGNTIYF
NA TRBJ2-1 TRBV6-5 TGTGCCAGCAGGGAGGGGCGGGACGACAATGAGCAGTTCTTC CASREGRDDNEQFF
NA TRBJ1-2 TRBV4-1 TGCGCCAGCAGCCACCCCGTGGCCGGTTCTAACTATGGCTACACCTTC CASSHPVAGSNYGYTF
NA TRBJ1-1 TRBV27 TGTGCCAGCAGATCCGGGGTTCGGATGAACACTGAAGCTTTCTTT CASRSGVRMNTEAFF
TRBD1 TRBJ1-1 TRBV5-3 TGTGCCAGAAGCTCGCCCGACAGGGTAACTGAAGCTTTCTTT CARSSPDRVTEAFF
NA TRBJ2-1 TRBV2 TGTGCCAGCAGCTATATGGAGAGTTACAATGAGCAGTTCTTC CASSYMESYNEQFF